This T cell receptor beta chain emerged from a study of T cells after yellow fever vaccination. The CDR3 loop spans 13 amino acids. Looked up from germline, CDR1 is MNHEY and CDR2 is SVGAGI. V was pared by 2 bases and J by 8 bases, with 5 bases of the junction left unmatched. TCRdb redid the calling of the 5' RACE reads with MiXCR, one entry per CDR3 protein. In the table there are some 350,000 distinct CDR3 sequences, approximately 6% of which are singletons. This clonotype was detected many times. The sample was PBMCs, taken 5 days after the yellow fever booster vaccination. This TCR was sampled from a man aged 25-40 years who received the YFV17D yellow fever vaccine. V gene TRBV6-5 combines with J gene TRBJ1-2; 7 bases agree with TRBD1. In nucleotides, the CDR3 is TGTGCCAGCAGTTACACAGGGGCCTCGGGCTACACCTTC. Translating it yields CASSYTGASGYTF.